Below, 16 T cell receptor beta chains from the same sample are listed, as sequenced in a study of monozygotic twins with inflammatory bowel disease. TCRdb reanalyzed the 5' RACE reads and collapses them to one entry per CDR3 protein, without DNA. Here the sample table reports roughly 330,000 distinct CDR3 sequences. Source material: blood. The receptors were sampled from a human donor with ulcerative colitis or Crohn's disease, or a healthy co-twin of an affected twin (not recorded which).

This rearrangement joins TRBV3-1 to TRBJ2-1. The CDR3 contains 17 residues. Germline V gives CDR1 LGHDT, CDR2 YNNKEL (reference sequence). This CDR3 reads CASSQVAGRSSYNEQFF.

The CDR3 spells CASSLDSITGVSEAFF. The chain links TRBV11-2 to TRBJ1-1. Germline loops: CDR1 SGHAT, CDR2 FQNNGV. This CDR3 comprises 16 residues.

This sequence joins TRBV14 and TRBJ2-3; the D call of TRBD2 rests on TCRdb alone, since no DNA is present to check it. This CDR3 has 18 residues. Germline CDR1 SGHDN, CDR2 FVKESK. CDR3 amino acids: CASSLGLAGVTSTDTQYF.

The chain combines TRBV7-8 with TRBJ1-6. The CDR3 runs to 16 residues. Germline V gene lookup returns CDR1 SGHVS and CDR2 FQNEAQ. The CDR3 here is CASSAGPRGSGSPLHF.

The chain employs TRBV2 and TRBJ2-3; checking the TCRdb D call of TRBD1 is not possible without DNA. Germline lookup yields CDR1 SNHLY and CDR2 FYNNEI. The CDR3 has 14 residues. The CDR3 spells CASSGLGQGTAQYF.

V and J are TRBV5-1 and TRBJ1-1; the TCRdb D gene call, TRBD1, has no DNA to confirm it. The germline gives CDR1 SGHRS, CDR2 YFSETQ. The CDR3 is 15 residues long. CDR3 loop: CASAYNLGARTEAFF.

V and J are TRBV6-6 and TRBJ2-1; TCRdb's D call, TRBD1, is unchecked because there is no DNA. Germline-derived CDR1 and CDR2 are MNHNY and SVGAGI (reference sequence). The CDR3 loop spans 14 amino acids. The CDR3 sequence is CASTGQGAKNEQFF.

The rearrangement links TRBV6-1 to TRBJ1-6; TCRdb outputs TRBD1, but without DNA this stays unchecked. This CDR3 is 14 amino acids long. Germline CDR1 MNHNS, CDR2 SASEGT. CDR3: CASSRQGKSSPLHF.

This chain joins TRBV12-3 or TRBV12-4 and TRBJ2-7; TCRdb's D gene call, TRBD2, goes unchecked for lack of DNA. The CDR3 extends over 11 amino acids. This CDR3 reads CASSNLAVQYF.

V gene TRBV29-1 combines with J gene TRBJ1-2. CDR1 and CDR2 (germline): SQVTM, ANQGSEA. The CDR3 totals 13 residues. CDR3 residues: CSVRPTEFYGYTF.

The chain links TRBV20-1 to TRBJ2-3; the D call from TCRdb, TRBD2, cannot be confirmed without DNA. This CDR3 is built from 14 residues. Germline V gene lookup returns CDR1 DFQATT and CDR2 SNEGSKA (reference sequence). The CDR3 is CSALLAGVGDTQYF.

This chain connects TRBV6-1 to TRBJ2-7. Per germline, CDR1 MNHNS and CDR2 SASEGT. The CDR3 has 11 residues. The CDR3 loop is CASSEFVEQYF.

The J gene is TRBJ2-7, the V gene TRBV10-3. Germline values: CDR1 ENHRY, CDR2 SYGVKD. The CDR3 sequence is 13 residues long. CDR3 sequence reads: CATSENNFYEQYF.

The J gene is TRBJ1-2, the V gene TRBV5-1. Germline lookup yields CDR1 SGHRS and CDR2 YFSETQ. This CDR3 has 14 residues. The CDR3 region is CASSLEGGGDGYTF.

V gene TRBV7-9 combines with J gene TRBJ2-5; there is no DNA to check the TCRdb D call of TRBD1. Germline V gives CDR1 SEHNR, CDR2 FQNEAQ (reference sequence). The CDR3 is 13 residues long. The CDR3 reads CASSMTEQETQYF.

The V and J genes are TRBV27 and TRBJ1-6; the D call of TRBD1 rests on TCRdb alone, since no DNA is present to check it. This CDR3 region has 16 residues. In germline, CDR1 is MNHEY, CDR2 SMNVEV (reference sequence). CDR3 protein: CASSNTGTGVNSPLHF.